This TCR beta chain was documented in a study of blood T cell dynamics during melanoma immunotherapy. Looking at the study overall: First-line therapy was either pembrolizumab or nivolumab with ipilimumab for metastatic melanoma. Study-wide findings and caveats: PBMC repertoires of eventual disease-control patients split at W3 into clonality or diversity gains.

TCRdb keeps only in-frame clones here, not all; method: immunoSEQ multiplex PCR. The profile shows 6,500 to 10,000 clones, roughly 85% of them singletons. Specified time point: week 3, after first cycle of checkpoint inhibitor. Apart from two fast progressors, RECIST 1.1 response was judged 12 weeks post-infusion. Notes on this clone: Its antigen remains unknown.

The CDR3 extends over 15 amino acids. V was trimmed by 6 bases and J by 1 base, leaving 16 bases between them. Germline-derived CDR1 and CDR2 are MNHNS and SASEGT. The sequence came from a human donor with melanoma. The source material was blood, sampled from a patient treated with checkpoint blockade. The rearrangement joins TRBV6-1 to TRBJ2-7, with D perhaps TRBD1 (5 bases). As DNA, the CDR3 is TGTGCCAGCAGACCCGGGCAGGGTCCTTCCTACGAGCAGTACTTC. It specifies CASRPGQGPSYEQYF.